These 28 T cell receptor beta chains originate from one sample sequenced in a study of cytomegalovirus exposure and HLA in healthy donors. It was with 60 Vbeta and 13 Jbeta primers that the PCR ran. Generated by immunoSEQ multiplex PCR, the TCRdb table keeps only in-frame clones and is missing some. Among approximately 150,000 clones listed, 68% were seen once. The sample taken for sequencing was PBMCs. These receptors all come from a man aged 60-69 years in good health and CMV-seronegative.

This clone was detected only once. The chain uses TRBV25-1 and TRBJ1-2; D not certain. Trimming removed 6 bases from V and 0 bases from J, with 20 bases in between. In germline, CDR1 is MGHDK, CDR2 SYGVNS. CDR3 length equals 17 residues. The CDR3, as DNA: TGTGCCAGCAGCCCGGTGGTCCCTCTTTCGGCTAACTATGGCTACACCTTC. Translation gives CASSPVVPLSANYGYTF.

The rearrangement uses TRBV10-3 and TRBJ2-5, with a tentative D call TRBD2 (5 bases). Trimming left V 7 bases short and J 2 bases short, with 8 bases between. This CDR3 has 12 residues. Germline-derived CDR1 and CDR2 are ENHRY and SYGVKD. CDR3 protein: CAITSGQETQYF. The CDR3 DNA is TGTGCCATCACTTCGGGGCAAGAGACCCAGTACTTC.

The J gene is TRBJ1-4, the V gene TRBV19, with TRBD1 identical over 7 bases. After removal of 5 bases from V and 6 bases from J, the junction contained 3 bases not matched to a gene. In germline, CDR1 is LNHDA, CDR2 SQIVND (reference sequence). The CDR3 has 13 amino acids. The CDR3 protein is CASSARGDEKLFF. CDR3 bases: TGTGCCAGTAGTGCCAGGGGGGATGAAAAACTGTTTTTT.

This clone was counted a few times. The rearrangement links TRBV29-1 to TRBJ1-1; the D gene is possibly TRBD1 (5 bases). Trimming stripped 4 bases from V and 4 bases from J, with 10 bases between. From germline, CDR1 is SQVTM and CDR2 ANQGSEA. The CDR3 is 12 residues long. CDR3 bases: TGCAGCGTTGGGGCAGGGCTCACTGAAGCTTTCTTT. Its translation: CSVGAGLTEAFF.

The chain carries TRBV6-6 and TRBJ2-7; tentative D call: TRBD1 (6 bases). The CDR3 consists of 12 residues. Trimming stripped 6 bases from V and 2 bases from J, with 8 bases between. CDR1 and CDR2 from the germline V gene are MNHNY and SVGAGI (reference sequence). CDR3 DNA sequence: TGTGCCAGCAGACAGGGACCCTACGAGCAGTACTTC. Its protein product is CASRQGPYEQYF.

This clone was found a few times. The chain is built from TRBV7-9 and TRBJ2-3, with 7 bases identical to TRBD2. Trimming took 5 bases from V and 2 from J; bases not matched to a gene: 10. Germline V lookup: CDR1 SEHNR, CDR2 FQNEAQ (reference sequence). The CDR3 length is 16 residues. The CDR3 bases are TGTGCCAGCAGCCCCCTAGCGGTTTTTCCCACAGATACGCAGTATTTT. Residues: CASSPLAVFPTDTQYF. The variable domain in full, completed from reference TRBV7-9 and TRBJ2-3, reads DTGVSQNPRHKITKRGQNVTFRCDPISEHNRLYWYRQTLGQGPEFLTYFQNEAQLEKSRLLSDRFSAERPKGSFSTLEIQRTEQGDSAMYLCASSPLAVFPTDTQYFGPGTRLTVL.

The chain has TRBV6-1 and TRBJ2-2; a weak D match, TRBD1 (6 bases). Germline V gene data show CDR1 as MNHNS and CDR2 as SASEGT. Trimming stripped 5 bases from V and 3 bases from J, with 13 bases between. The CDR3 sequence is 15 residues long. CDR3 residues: CASSLRTAYTGELFF. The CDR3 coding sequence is TGTGCCAGCAGTCTACGGACAGCCTACACCGGGGAGCTGTTTTTT.

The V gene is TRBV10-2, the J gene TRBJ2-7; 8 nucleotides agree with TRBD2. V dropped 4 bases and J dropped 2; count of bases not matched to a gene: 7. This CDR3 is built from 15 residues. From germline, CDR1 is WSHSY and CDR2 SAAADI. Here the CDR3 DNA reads TGCGCCAGCAGTGCGCGACTAGCGCGGGCCTACGAGCAGTACTTC. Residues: CASSARLARAYEQYF.

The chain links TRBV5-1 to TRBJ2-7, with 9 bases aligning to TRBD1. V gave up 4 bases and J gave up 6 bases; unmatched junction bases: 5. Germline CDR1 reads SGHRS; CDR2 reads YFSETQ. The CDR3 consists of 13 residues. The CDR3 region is CASSRDREGEQYF. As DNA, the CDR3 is TGCGCCAGCAGCCGGGACAGGGAGGGCGAGCAGTACTTC.

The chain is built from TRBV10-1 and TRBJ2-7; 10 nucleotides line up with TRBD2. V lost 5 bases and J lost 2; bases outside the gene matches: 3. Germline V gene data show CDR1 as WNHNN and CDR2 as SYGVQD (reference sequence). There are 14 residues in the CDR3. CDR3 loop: CASSPSGSAYEQYF. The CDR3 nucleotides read TGCGCCAGCAGTCCTAGCGGGAGCGCCTACGAGCAGTACTTC.

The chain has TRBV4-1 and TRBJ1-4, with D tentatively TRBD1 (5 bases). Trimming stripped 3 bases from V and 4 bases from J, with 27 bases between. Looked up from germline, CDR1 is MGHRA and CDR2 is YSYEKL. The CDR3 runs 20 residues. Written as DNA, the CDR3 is TGCGCCAGCAGCCACGTCACCTTTGTAAAGGACAAGGGGATTAATGAAAAACTGTTTTTT. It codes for CASSHVTFVKDKGINEKLFF.

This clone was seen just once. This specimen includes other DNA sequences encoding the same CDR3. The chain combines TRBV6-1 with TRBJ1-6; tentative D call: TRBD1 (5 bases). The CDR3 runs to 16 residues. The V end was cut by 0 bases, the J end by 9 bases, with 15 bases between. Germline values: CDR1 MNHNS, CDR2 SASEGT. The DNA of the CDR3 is TGTGCCAGCAGTGAAGCAGAAGGACGGGGGGGTTCACCCCTCCACTTT. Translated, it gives CASSEAEGRGGSPLHF.

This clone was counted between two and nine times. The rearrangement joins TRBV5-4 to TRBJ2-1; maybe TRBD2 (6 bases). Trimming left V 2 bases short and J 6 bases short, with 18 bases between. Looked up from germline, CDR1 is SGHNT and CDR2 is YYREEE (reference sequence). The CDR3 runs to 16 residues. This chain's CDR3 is CASSFGGREGINEQFF. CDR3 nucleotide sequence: TGTGCCAGCAGCTTTGGTGGGCGGGAAGGGATCAATGAGCAGTTCTTC.

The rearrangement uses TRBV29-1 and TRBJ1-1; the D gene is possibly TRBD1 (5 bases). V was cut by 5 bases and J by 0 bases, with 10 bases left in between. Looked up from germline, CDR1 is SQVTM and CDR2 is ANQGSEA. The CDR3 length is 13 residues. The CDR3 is CSVSQEMNTEAFF. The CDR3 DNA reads TGCAGCGTTTCACAGGAGATGAACACTGAAGCTTTCTTT.

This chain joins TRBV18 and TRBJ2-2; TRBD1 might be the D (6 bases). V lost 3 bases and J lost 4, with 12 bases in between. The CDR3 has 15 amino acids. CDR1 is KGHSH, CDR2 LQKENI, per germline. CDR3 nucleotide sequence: TGTGCCAGCTCACCGGGGGCCAGTTTCACCGGGGAGCTGTTTTTT. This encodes CASSPGASFTGELFF.

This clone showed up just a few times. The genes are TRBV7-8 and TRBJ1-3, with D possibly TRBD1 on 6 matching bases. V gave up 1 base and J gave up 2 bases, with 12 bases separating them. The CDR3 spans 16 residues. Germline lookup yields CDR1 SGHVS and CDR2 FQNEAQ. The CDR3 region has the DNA TGTGCCAGCAGCTTAGGCTTGGGGGCCACTGGAAACACCATATATTTT. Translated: CASSLGLGATGNTIYF.

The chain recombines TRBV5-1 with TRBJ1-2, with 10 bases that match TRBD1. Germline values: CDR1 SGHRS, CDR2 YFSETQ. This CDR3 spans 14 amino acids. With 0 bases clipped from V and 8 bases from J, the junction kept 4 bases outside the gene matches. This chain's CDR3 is CASSLEGQGTGYTF. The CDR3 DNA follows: TGCGCCAGCAGCTTGGAGGGACAGGGGACGGGCTACACCTTC.

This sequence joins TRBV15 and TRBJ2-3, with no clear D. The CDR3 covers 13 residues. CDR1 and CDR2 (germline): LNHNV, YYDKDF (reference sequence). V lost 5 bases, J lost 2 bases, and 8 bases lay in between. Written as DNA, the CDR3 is TGTGCCACCAGCCCCGGTATCACAGATACGCAGTATTTT. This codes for CATSPGITDTQYF.

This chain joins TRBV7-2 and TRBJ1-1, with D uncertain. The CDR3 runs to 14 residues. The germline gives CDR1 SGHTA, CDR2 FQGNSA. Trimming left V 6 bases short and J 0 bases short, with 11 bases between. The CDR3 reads CASSILGMNTEAFF. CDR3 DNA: TGTGCCAGCAGTATCCTCGGGATGAACACTGAAGCTTTCTTT. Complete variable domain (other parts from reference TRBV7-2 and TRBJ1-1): GAGVSQSPSNKVTEKGKDVELRCDPISGHTALYWYRQSLGQGLEFLIYFQGNSAPDKSGLPSDRFSAERTGGSVSTLTIQRTQQEDSAVYLCASSILGMNTEAFFGQGTRLTVV.

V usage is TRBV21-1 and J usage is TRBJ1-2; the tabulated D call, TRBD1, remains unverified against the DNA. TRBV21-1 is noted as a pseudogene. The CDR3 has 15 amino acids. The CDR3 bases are TGTGCCAGCAGCAAACTCGCAGGGGCCAACTATGGCTACACCTTC. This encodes CASSKLAGANYGYTF.

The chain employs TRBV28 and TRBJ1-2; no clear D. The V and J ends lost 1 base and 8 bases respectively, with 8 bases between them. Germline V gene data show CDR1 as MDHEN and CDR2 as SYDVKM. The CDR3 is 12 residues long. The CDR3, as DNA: TGTGCCAGCAGTTTATCGTCTGGCGGCTACACCTTC. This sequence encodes CASSLSSGGYTF.

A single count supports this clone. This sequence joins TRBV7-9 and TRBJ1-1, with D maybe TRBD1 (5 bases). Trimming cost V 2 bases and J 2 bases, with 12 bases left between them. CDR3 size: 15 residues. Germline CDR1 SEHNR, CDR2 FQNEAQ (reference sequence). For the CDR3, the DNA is TGTGCCAGCAGCTTAAAGGCCCAGGGAAACACTGAAGCTTTCTTT. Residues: CASSLKAQGNTEAFF.

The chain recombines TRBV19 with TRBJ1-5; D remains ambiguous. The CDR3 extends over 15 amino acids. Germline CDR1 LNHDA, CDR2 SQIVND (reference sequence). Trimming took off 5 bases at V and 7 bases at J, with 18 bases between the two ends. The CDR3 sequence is CASSPPRGRKQPQHF. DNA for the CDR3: TGTGCCAGTAGTCCTCCGCGGGGAAGGAAGCAGCCCCAGCATTTT.

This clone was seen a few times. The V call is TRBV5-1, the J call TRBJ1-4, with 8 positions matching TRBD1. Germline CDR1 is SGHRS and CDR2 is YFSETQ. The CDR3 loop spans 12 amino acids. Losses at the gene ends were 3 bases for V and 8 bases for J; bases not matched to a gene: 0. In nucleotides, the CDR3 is TGCGCCAGCAGCTGGGACAGGGAAAAACTGTTTTTT. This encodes CASSWDREKLFF.

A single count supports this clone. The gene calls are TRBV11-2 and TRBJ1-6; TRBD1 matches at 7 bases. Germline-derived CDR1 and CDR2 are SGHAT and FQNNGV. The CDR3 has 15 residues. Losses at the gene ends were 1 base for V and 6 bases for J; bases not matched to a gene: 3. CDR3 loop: CASSLGDSLNSPLHF. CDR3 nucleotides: TGTGCCAGCAGCTTAGGGGACAGCCTTAATTCACCCCTCCACTTT.

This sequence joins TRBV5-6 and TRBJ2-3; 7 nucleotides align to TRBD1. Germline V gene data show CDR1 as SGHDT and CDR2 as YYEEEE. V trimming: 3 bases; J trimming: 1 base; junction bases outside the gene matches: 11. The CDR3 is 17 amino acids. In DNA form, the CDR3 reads TGTGCCAGCAGCTCCTCTATTAGACAGGGACGCACAGATACGCAGTATTTT. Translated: CASSSSIRQGRTDTQYF.

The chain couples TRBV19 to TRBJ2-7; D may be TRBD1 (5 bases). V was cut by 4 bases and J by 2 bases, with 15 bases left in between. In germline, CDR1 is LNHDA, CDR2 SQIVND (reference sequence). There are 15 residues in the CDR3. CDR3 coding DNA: TGTGCCAGTAGTAGCCGGGCAGGGTCCACCTACGAGCAGTACTTC. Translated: CASSSRAGSTYEQYF.

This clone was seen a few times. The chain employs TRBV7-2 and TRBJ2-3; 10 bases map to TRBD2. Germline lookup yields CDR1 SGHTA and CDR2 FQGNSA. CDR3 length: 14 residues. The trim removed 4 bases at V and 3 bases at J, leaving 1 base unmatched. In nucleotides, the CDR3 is TGTGCCAGCAGCTCGGGACTAGCGACAGATACGCAGTATTTT. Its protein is CASSSGLATDTQYF.